These 22 T cell receptor beta chains were all obtained from the same sample, sequenced in a study of low-dose radiotherapy and immunotherapy resistance in tumors. Gene-specific TRAV and TRBV primers were used for first-strand cDNA, covering alpha and beta chains. TCR amplification used around 19 PCR cycles, a constant-region primer and a V-primer adapter. TCRdb redid the calling of the reads with MiXCR, one entry per CDR3 protein. The sample has around 100,000 distinct CDR3 sequences, less than 25% seen once. Sample time point: after trial treatment. Regarding treatment: LDRT plus nivolumab, ipilimumab, low-dose cyclophosphamide and aspirin (RACIN trial). The specimen comprised PBMCs, sampled after low-dose radiotherapy plus immunotherapy. These receptors originate from a male donor with prostate cancer.

This clonotype was detected ten times or more. The chain is built from TRBV6-1 and TRBJ1-6; D call uncertain. This CDR3 comprises 15 residues. Germline V gene lookup returns CDR1 MNHNS and CDR2 SASEGT. With 4 bases removed from V and 5 bases from J, the gap between germline ends came to 12 bases. CDR3 coding DNA: TGTGCCAGCAGTGCCTCGGGTGGGGATAATTCACCCCTCCACTTT. Translated, it gives CASSASGGDNSPLHF.

In this sample, this clonotype turned up many times. The chain is built from TRBV20-1 and TRBJ1-4, with TRBD1 matching over 8 bases. CDR1 is DFQATT and CDR2 is SNEGSKA in the germline V gene (reference sequence). The junction had 11 bases not matched to a gene; V was cut back by 4 bases and J by 7 bases. This CDR3 contains 15 residues. This chain's CDR3 is CSANPPAGTGEKLFF. The CDR3 nucleotides are TGCAGTGCTAACCCCCCGGCCGGGACAGGTGAAAAACTGTTTTTT.

This clonotype was observed a few times. V gene TRBV12-5 combines with J gene TRBJ2-3; no reliable D call. Deletions cut 6 bases from V and 5 bases from J, with 12 bases between. Germline V lookup: CDR1 LGHNT, CDR2 FRNRAP. The CDR3 has 13 residues. Here the CDR3 reads CASGPDQRDTQYF. CDR3 nucleotides: TGTGCTAGTGGCCCCGATCAGAGAGATACGCAGTATTTT.

At least ten counts were recorded for this clonotype. The chain has TRBV15 and TRBJ1-1; tentatively, D is TRBD1 (6 bases). This CDR3 is 15 amino acids long. The V end was cut by 2 bases, the J end by 1 base, with 11 bases between. The germline gives CDR1 LNHNV, CDR2 YYDKDF (reference sequence). CDR3 region: CATSRRAGENTEAFF. In nucleotides, the CDR3 is TGTGCCACCAGCAGACGCGCAGGGGAGAACACTGAAGCTTTCTTT. Variable domain in full (rest from reference TRBV15 and TRBJ1-1): DAMVIQNPRYQVTQFGKPVTLSCSQTLNHNVMYWYQQKSSQAPKLLFHYYDKDFNNEADTPDNFQSRRPNTSFCFLDIRSPGLGDTAMYLCATSRRAGENTEAFFGQGTRLTVV.

The chain employs TRBV6-1 and TRBJ1-2; D gene ambiguous. Germline values: CDR1 MNHNS, CDR2 SASEGT. The V end lost 6 bases, the J end lost 2 bases, and 16 bases lay between the germline ends. This CDR3 region has 15 residues. DNA for the CDR3: TGTGCCAGCAGCGACATTAGGACGGACAACTATGGCTACACCTTC. Protein: CASSDIRTDNYGYTF.

This sequence joins TRBV28 and TRBJ1-6, with 9 bases matching TRBD1. CDR3 length: 15 amino acids. Per germline, CDR1 MDHEN and CDR2 SYDVKM. The trim removed 6 bases at V and 7 bases at J, leaving 7 bases unmatched. CDR3 residues: CASSRQGVANSPLHF. CDR3 DNA: TGTGCCAGCAGCCGACAGGGGGTAGCAAATTCACCCCTCCACTTT.

V gene TRBV28 combines with J gene TRBJ1-5; D call uncertain. V was clipped by 6 bases and J by 4 bases, with 7 bases between them. This CDR3 comprises 12 residues. CDR1 is MDHEN and CDR2 is SYDVKM in the germline V gene. The CDR3 sequence: CASRQSNQPQHF. The DNA of the CDR3 is TGTGCCAGCAGGCAGTCGAATCAGCCCCAGCATTTT.

This clonotype was observed at least ten times. The chain has TRBV11-3 and TRBJ2-1; 7 bases are shared with TRBD2. With V trimmed by 6 bases and J by 8 bases, 10 bases remained unmatched. The CDR3 runs 14 residues. From germline, CDR1 is SGHNT and CDR2 YENEEA. CDR3 amino acids: CASSSGGSRDEQFF. DNA of the CDR3: TGTGCCAGCAGTTCGGGGGGATCAAGGGATGAGCAGTTCTTC.

The chain recombines TRBV25-1 with TRBJ2-5; D tentatively reads TRBD1 or TRBD2 (5 bases each). Germline V gives CDR1 MGHDK, CDR2 SYGVNS. V lost 2 bases and J 5 bases, leaving 6 bases between the germline ends. This CDR3 has 12 amino acids. CDR3 amino acids: CASSEGTETQYF. The CDR3, as DNA: TGTGCCAGCAGTGAAGGGACGGAGACCCAGTACTTC.

This clonotype was observed at least ten times. This chain uses TRBV29-1 with TRBJ2-5, with D tentatively TRBD2 (5 bases). This CDR3 region has 14 residues. Per the germline V gene, CDR1 is SQVTM and CDR2 is ANQGSEA. V was cut by 2 bases and J by 1 base, with 11 bases left in between. The DNA of the CDR3 is TGCAGCGTTGAAAATCGCCTAGCCCAAGAGACCCAGTACTTC. Protein: CSVENRLAQETQYF. The full variable domain, in which reference TRBV29-1 and TRBJ2-5 provide the parts outside the CDR3, is SAVISQKPSRDICQRGTSLTIQCQVDSQVTMMFWYRQQPGQSLTLIATANQGSEATYESGFVIDKFPISRPNLTFSTLTVSNMSPEDSSIYLCSVENRLAQETQYFGPGTRLLVL.

This clonotype has a count of ten or more. The gene calls are TRBV7-9 and TRBJ1-6, with a weak D call TRBD1 (5 bases). The CDR3 runs to 15 residues. The V end lost 6 bases, the J end lost 2 bases, and 11 bases lay between the germline ends. Germline V gene sequence: CDR1 SEHNR, CDR2 FQNEAQ (reference sequence). The chain's CDR3 is CASSQQGPYNSPLHF. CDR3 DNA sequence: TGTGCCAGCAGTCAGCAGGGACCCTATAATTCACCCCTCCACTTT. Full variable domain (missing parts from reference TRBV7-9 and TRBJ1-6): DTGVSQNPRHKITKRGQNVTFRCDPISEHNRLYWYRQTLGQGPEFLTYFQNEAQLEKSRLLSDRFSAERPKGSFSTLEIQRTEQGDSAMYLCASSQQGPYNSPLHFGNGTRLTVT.

The chain joins TRBV3-1 to TRBJ2-2; no reliable D call. The germline CDR1 and CDR2 sequences are LGHDT and YNNKEL (reference sequence). Trimming took 4 bases from V and 2 from J, leaving 11 bases between them. The CDR3 sequence is 15 residues long. The CDR3 DNA reads as TGTGCCAGCAGCCCATACGCACCAAACACCGGGGAGCTGTTTTTT. Encoded protein: CASSPYAPNTGELFF.

V and J are TRBV18 and TRBJ2-5; TRBD2 matches at 7 bases. The germline V gene encodes CDR1 KGHSH and CDR2 LQKENI. The CDR3 contains 14 residues. J was trimmed by 2 bases and V by 3 bases; bases with no gene match: 3. DNA of the CDR3: TGTGCCAGCTCACCCGCGGGGGAACAAGAGACCCAGTACTTC. This gives the protein CASSPAGEQETQYF.

Ten or more counts support this clonotype. The CDR3 reads CASSRRPGNQETQYF. In nucleotides, the CDR3 is TGCGCCAGCAGCCGTAGGCCGGGGAACCAAGAGACCCAGTACTTC. The genes are TRBV5-1 and TRBJ2-5; D possibly corresponds to TRBD2 (5 bases). The CDR3 has 15 amino acids. Per germline, CDR1 SGHRS and CDR2 YFSETQ. V shed 4 bases and J shed 0 bases, with 13 bases lying between them.

The chain recombines TRBV12-5 with TRBJ2-1; TRBD2 matches at 14 bases. CDR3 length: 17 residues. V lost 6 bases to trimming and J lost 12 bases; unmatched junction nucleotides: 16. The germline V gene has CDR1 LGHNT and CDR2 FRNRAP. In DNA, the CDR3 is TGTGCTAGTGGCTCAGGACTAGCGGGGGGACGTACAATGACGCAGTTCTTC. This gives the protein CASGSGLAGGRTMTQFF.

This clonotype appeared a few times. The CDR3 DNA is TGCGCCAGCGGGCGAGGGCAAGAGACCCAGTACTTC. It yields the protein CASGRGQETQYF. The chain combines TRBV10-2 with TRBJ2-5; a possible D gene is TRBD2 (5 bases). The V gene's germline CDR1 is WSHSY and CDR2 SAAADI. The CDR3 consists of 12 residues. The ends were cut back, 8 bases at V and 2 bases at J, with 9 bases in the middle.

In this sample, this clonotype turned up many times. The rearrangement uses TRBV20-1 and TRBJ1-5; maybe TRBD1 (6 bases). Per germline, CDR1 DFQATT and CDR2 SNEGSKA (reference sequence). The CDR3 runs 15 residues. Trimming removed 2 bases from V and 7 bases from J, with 18 bases in between. CDR3 in DNA: TGCAGTGCTAGACTAGGAGGGGGTTCGGGCCAGCCCCAGCATTTT. It is translated as CSARLGGGSGQPQHF.

This clonotype came up many times. The J gene is TRBJ2-3, the V gene TRBV9, with D unclear. The CDR3 extends over 12 amino acids. Trimming removed 0 bases at V and 11 bases at J, with 10 bases between. The germline CDR1 and CDR2 sequences are SGDLS and YYNGEE. CDR3 DNA sequence: TGTGCCAGCAGCGTAGTAGGCGGCCTGCAGTATTTT. Residues: CASSVVGGLQYF.

As regards this clonotype: A far larger clone is only one base removed, so a read error is likely. V and J are TRBV6-8 and TRBJ2-7, with 7 bases aligning to TRBD1. This CDR3 comprises 13 residues. The germline V gene encodes CDR1 MNHGY and CDR2 SAAAGT. Written as DNA, the CDR3 is TGTGCCACCAGTGCCACCCGGGACAGTTCTGTGTACTTC. Protein: CATSATRDSSVYF.

This clonotype came up many times. The chain is built from TRBV18 and TRBJ1-5; a weak D match, TRBD1 (5 bases). Germline V gene sequence: CDR1 KGHSH, CDR2 LQKENI. There are 13 residues in the CDR3. V lost 2 bases to trimming and J lost 7 bases, with 9 bases between them. For the CDR3, the DNA is TGTGCCAGCTCACCATCCGACAGACAGCCCCAGCATTTT. This translates into CASSPSDRQPQHF.

This clonotype appeared many times. CDR3 in amino acids: CASSPLSGIDNEQFF. The CDR3 DNA sequence: TGTGCCAGCAGCCCGCTTTCGGGGATAGACAATGAGCAGTTCTTC. V gene TRBV5-6 combines with J gene TRBJ2-1; a weak D match, TRBD2 (5 bases). The CDR3 is 15 amino acids. Trimming removed 4 bases at V and 5 bases at J, with 16 bases between. CDR1 and CDR2 (germline): SGHDT, YYEEEE.

This clonotype was observed at least ten times. The J gene is TRBJ2-1, the V gene TRBV6-6; D ambiguous. CDR3 length: 15 amino acids. Trimming pared 2 bases from V and 6 bases from J, leaving 14 bases between. Germline V gene sequence: CDR1 MNHNY, CDR2 SVGAGI (reference sequence). CDR3 sequence (DNA): TGTGCCAGCAGTTACCCAAGGTTACCCGGCAATGAGCAGTTCTTC. It specifies CASSYPRLPGNEQFF.